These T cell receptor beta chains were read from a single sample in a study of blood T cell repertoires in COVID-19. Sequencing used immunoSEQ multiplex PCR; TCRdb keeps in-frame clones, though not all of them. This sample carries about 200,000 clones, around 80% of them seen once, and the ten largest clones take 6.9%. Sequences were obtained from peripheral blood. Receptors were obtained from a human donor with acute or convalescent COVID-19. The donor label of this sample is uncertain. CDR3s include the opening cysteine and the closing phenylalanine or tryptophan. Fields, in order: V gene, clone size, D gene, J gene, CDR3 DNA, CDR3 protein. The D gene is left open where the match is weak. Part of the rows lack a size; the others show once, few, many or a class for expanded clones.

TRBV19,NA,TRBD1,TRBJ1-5,TGTGCCAGTAGTAATCACAGGACAGGGGAGAATCAGCCCCAGCATTTT,CASSNHRTGENQPQHF
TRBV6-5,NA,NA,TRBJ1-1,TGTGCCAGCAGTTACGGAGCTTTGAACACTGAAGCTTTCTTT,CASSYGALNTEAFF
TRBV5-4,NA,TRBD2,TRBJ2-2,TGTGCCAGCAGCCGGACTAGCCGAAACACCGGGGAGCTGTTTTTT,CASSRTSRNTGELFF
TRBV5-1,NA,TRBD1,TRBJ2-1,TGCGCCAGCAGCTTGGGGAGACAGGGCTCGAGTGAGCAGTTCTTC,CASSLGRQGSSEQFF
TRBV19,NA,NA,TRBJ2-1,TGTGCCAGTAGTCCCCTGGGCAGCTTTGGCTCGTATGAGCAGTTCTTC,CASSPLGSFGSYEQFF
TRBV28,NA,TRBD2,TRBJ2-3,TGTGCCAGCCCCAGGAGCGGGAGTACTAGCACAGATACGCAGTATTTT,CASPRSGSTSTDTQYF
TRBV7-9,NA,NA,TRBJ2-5,TGTGCCAGCAGTTTCGACAGGTCAGCCCAGTACTTC,CASSFDRSAQYF
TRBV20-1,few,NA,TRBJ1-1,TGCAGTGCTAGTGGGCGCCATAACCGGGGAGCTTTCTTT,CSASGRHNRGAFF
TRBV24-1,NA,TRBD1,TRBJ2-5,TGTGCCACCACCCTGACAGGGCCACAAGAGACCCAGTACTTC,CATTLTGPQETQYF
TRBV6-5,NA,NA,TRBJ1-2,TGTGCCAGCATTGGGCATGATAACTATGGCTACACCTTC,CASIGHDNYGYTF
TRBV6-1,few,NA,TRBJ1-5,TGTGCCAGCAGTGAGGGGGGGATGACAGGCGAGCCCCAGCATTTT,CASSEGGMTGEPQHF
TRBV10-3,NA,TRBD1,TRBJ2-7,TGTGCCATCACAGGGGGCCGACACGAGCAGTACTTC,CAITGGRHEQYF
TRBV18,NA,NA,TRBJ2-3,TGTGCCAGCACACAGCAGGGCACAGATACGCAGTATTTT,CASTQQGTDTQYF